This is a list of T cell receptor beta chains from one sample in a study of T cell responses to AZD1222 COVID-19 vaccine. TCRdb's table, derived via immunoSEQ multiplex PCR, lists solely in-frame clones and lacks some. The sample yields some 170,000 clones, roughly nine tenths seen once. The sequencing here drew on peripheral blood, taken 28 days after the second AZD1222 dose. These receptors were obtained from an adult who received the AZD1222 COVID-19 vaccine. Both conserved end residues are part of each CDR3. Each record gives: clone size, V gene, D gene, J gene, CDR3 DNA, CDR3 protein. D genes are given only for firm matches. Size is omitted from some rows. Given values are once, few, many or a class for expanded clones.

>NA|TRBV19|NA|TRBJ1-1
TGTGCCAGTAGTGCCCAACCAGGGGTGGGAACTGAAGCTTTCTTT
CASSAQPGVGTEAFF
>few|TRBV6-5|NA|TRBJ1-2
TGTGCCAGCAGTACCCCCGGGACACACTATGGCTACACCTTC
CASSTPGTHYGYTF
>NA|TRBV6-5|NA|TRBJ1-2
TGTGCCAGCAGTTACCGACAGAACTATGGCTACACCTTC
CASSYRQNYGYTF
>NA|TRBV29-1|NA|TRBJ2-1
TGCAGCGTTCATGGGGCCCAGAGCTCCTACAATGAGCAGTTCTTC
CSVHGAQSSYNEQFF
>NA|TRBV27|TRBD2|TRBJ2-7
TGTGCCAGCAGTTTCTCTGGGACTAATTACGACGAGCAGTACTTC
CASSFSGTNYDEQYF
>NA|TRBV10-2|TRBD2|TRBJ2-5
TGCGCCAGCAGTGAGTCGATGGGTGGGAGCGGGAGACGAGAGACCCAGTACTTC
CASSESMGGSGRRETQYF
>few|TRBV7-8|NA|TRBJ2-3
TGTGCCAGCACTAGGACTCGCACAGATACGCAGTATTTT
CASTRTRTDTQYF
>NA|TRBV14|TRBD2|TRBJ2-5
TGTGCCAGCAGCCAACTCACAGGACTAGCGGGGCGGGTAGGAGAGACCCAGTACTTC
CASSQLTGLAGRVGETQYF
>NA|TRBV19|NA|TRBJ1-5
TGTGCCAGTAGTATGTGGCAGGGAGGAGACAATCAGCCCCAGCATTTT
CASSMWQGGDNQPQHF
>NA|TRBV24-1|NA|TRBJ2-1
TGTGCCACCAGTGATCGCGCCGGGACAAACTACAATGAGCAGTTCTTC
CATSDRAGTNYNEQFF
>NA|TRBV7-8|TRBD1|TRBJ2-1
TGTGCCAGCAGCCCGACCCGGACAGGGGCCACCTACAATGAGCAGTTCTTC
CASSPTRTGATYNEQFF
>NA|TRBV5-1|NA|TRBJ2-7
TGCGCCAGCAGCTTTGAAGGGAACGAGCAGTACTTC
CASSFEGNEQYF
>once|TRBV18|NA|TRBJ2-1
TGTGCCAGCTCACCAACCGGGACTTACAATGAGCAGTTCTTC
CASSPTGTYNEQFF
>NA|TRBV27|NA|TRBJ1-6
TGTGCCAGCAGTCCCCGGGGCCTCTCCCTCCACTTT
CASSPRGLSLHF
>NA|TRBV18|TRBD2|TRBJ2-1
TGTGCCAGCTCACCCTATAGCGGGGGGGCAGTTGAGCAGTTCTTC
CASSPYSGGAVEQFF
>NA|TRBV6-5|TRBD1|TRBJ1-2
TGTGCCAGCAGACCCGACAGGGCGCAGGCCTATGGCTACACCTTC
CASRPDRAQAYGYTF
>NA|TRBV7-2|NA|TRBJ1-1
TGTGCCAGCAGCTTAGCTGGAGGGGGGAACACTGAAGCTTTCTTT
CASSLAGGGNTEAFF
>once|TRBV2|TRBD1|TRBJ1-4
TGTGCCAGCAGTCGGGACAGTAATGAAAAACTGTTTTTT
CASSRDSNEKLFF
>NA|TRBV5-1|NA|TRBJ2-5
TGCGCCAGCAGCTTGGAGGGTCGGAAAGAGACCCAGTACTTC
CASSLEGRKETQYF
>NA|TRBV2|NA|TRBJ1-2
TGTGCCAGCAGGATAGGGACTAACTATGGCTACACCTTC
CASRIGTNYGYTF
>NA|TRBV19|TRBD1|TRBJ1-3
TGTGCCAGTAGTATTTCGGACAGGGGTTCAGGAAACACCATATATTTT
CASSISDRGSGNTIYF
>NA|TRBV7-8|NA|TRBJ2-6
TGTGCCAGCAGCCCCCCTCCCTGGGGGGCCAACGTCCTGACTTTC
CASSPPPWGANVLTF
>NA|TRBV15|TRBD2|TRBJ2-3
TGTGCCACCAGCAGAGAAGCGGGGCCCACAGATACGCAGTATTTT
CATSREAGPTDTQYF
>NA|TRBV6-1|NA|TRBJ2-3
TGTGCCACTCGGGATTCTCCTAGCACAGATACGCAGTATTTT
CATRDSPSTDTQYF
>NA|TRBV11-2|NA|TRBJ2-7
TGTGCCAGCAGCCGGCTGGGGAGGTCCTACGAGCAGTACTTC
CASSRLGRSYEQYF
>NA|TRBV18|NA|TRBJ2-2
TGTGCCAGCTTCTTGGACCCTATCGGGGAGCTGTTTTTT
CASFLDPIGELFF
>NA|TRBV5-4|NA|TRBJ1-6
TGTGCCAGCAGCTTTGATGGGGGTGGATCGGCCCTCCACTTT
CASSFDGGGSALHF
>NA|TRBV30|TRBD2|TRBJ2-1
TGTGCCTGGAAGCGGGGGGGCCGGAATGAGCAGTTCTTC
CAWKRGGRNEQFF
>NA|TRBV15|NA|TRBJ2-7
TGTGCCACCAGCAGAACAGTGTCCTACGAGCAGTACTTC
CATSRTVSYEQYF
>once|TRBV4-1|NA|TRBJ1-2
TGCGCCAGCAGCCAAGCACCCAGGGGACTCTCTGAATACACCTTC
CASSQAPRGLSEYTF
>NA|TRBV29-1|NA|TRBJ1-4
TGCAGCGTGGGGGCCAGGGAAAAACTGTTTTTT
CSVGAREKLFF
>NA|TRBV5-1|TRBD2|TRBJ2-5
TGCGCCAGCAGCTCGACTAGCGGGAAGGAGACCCAGTACTTC
CASSSTSGKETQYF
>NA|TRBV24-1|NA|TRBJ2-7
TGTGCCACCAGGGAAGGGGGTCTGAGAGAGCAGTACTTC
CATREGGLREQYF
>NA|TRBV5-4|NA|TRBJ2-1
TGTGCCAGCAGCTTGGAGCAGGTCTCCTACAATGAGCAGTTCTTC
CASSLEQVSYNEQFF
>NA|TRBV11-3|NA|TRBJ2-1
TGTGCCAGCAGCCCAGGACCCACCAATGAGCAGTTCTTC
CASSPGPTNEQFF
>NA|TRBV7-2|NA|TRBJ1-1
TGTGCCAGCAGCTTCAATTCGGGGCTTTCTGAAGCTTTCTTT
CASSFNSGLSEAFF
>once|TRBV4-1|NA|TRBJ2-2
TGCGCCAGCAGCTCCAAGGCCGGGGAGCTGTTTTTT
CASSSKAGELFF
>once|TRBV5-4|NA|TRBJ2-2
TGTGCCAGCAGCACGGTGCGAGCCTTGAACACCGGGGAGCTGTTTTTT
CASSTVRALNTGELFF
>NA|TRBV18|TRBD2|TRBJ2-7
TGTGCCAGCTCCCGGGCTAGCGGGGGGGCCTTTAACGAGCAGTACTTC
CASSRASGGAFNEQYF
>once|TRBV7-8|NA|TRBJ2-1
TGTGCCAGCACAAAAACTACAGGGTCGAGGGTCAATGAGCAGTTCTTC
CASTKTTGSRVNEQFF
>NA|TRBV5-8|NA|TRBJ2-6
TGTGCCAGCAGTCTTACGTGGGACGCCAGCTCTGGGGCCAACGTCCTGACTTTC
CASSLTWDASSGANVLTF
>NA|TRBV3-1/TRBV3-2|TRBD2|TRBJ2-7
TGTGCCAGCAGCCAAGAGGGACTAGCGGGACGGGAGCAGTACTTC
CASSQEGLAGREQYF
>few|TRBV12-3/TRBV12-4|NA|TRBJ2-1
TGTGCCAGCAGTTTAGGTCAGCAACAGTTCTTC
CASSLGQQQFF
>NA|TRBV12-5|TRBD1|TRBJ1-1
TGTGCTAGTGGTATACCGGGACAGGGGTCGGTGAAAGCTTTCTTT
CASGIPGQGSVKAFF
>few|TRBV7-9|NA|TRBJ1-2
TGTGCCAGCAGCTTAACACAGAACTATGGCTACACCTTC
CASSLTQNYGYTF